This T cell receptor beta chain emerged from a study of blood T cell repertoires in COVID-19. Authors' analysis steps: Reference gene primer amplification yielded estimated nucleated cell counts. Assay: immunoSEQ multiplex PCR; the TCRdb copy retains only in-frame clones and omits some. V and J calls and clone size are copied from that table; D and trimming were computed from the DNA. Of more than 150,000 clones listed, over 75% were seen once; the top ten hold 13%. The table lists this clone with a few counts. V lost 2 bases, J lost 5 bases, and 11 bases lay in between. Germline CDR1 SGDLS, CDR2 YYNGEE. The CDR3 sequence is 13 residues long.

This receptor was taken from a man aged 45 to 65 who had recovered from COVID-19. Sequencing was done on a sample of peripheral blood. This chain joins TRBV9 and TRBJ2-7; maybe TRBD2 (6 bases). The CDR3 sequence: CASSVREQDEQYF. The DNA for the CDR3 is TGTGCCAGCAGCGTGCGGGAACAGGACGAGCAGTACTTC.